This T cell receptor (beta chain) was retrieved from a study of early T cells in non-severe SARS-CoV-2 infection. In this sample, this clonotype turned up many times. No antigen is known for it. As part of library construction, unique molecular identifiers were attached to individual cDNA molecules. Via MiXCR, TCRdb re-called the 5' RACE reads, giving one row per CDR3 protein. In the table there are roughly 110,000 distinct CDR3 sequences, more than 9.5% of which are singletons. The CDR3 consists of 13 residues. Trimming cost V 3 bases and J 5 bases, with 12 bases left between them. CDR1 and CDR2 from the germline V gene are SGHDT and YYEEEE. General observations from the study: Anti-spike CD8 responses were favored by VDJdb matching, which missed private and CD4 specificities.

Sequencing was done on a sample of whole blood. The source of this sequence is an adult who was a healthcare worker with PCR-confirmed SARS-CoV-2 infection or an uninfected control (not recorded which). The genes are TRBV5-6 and TRBJ2-7; perhaps TRBD1 as D (6 bases). CDR3 amino acids: CASSSSGVNEQYF. For the CDR3, the DNA is TGTGCCAGCAGCTCGTCAGGGGTTAACGAGCAGTACTTC.